Following are 28 T cell receptor beta chains from one sample sequenced in a study of shared clonotypes between healthy human individuals. The naive CD8 subset, CD45RO-negative cells positively selected for CCR7, excluded terminally differentiated effector memory CD45RA+ cells. This table comes from immunoSEQ multiplex PCR, and its TCRdb copy is limited to in-frame clones, with some not included. Among about 580,000 clones listed, roughly 98% were seen once. The sample taken for sequencing was naive CD8+ T cells sorted from blood. The receptors come from a young man in good health.

The rearrangement links TRBV27 to TRBJ2-3, with 7 bases that match TRBD2. CDR3 length: 15 residues. V shed 3 bases and J 1 base; nucleotides not matched to a gene: 4. Per the germline V gene, CDR1 is MNHEY and CDR2 is SMNVEV (reference sequence). The CDR3 is CASSFWLAGTDTQYF. The CDR3 DNA is TGTGCCAGCAGTTTTTGGCTAGCGGGCACAGATACGCAGTATTTT.

The V and J genes are TRBV18 and TRBJ1-2; D remains unclear. The V end was cut by 2 bases, the J end by 8 bases, with 9 bases between. Germline CDR1 KGHSH, CDR2 LQKENI. The CDR3 runs to 12 residues. The CDR3 is CASSPEGYGYTF. The CDR3 DNA reads TGTGCCAGCTCACCAGAGGGATACGGCTACACCTTC.

The chain uses TRBV27 and TRBJ2-1; unclear D gene. CDR1 and CDR2 from the germline V gene are MNHEY and SMNVEV (reference sequence). The CDR3 has 15 residues. Trimming took off 0 bases at V and 8 bases at J, with 14 bases between the two ends. CDR3 protein: CASSLSILGFYEQFF. For the CDR3, the DNA is TGTGCCAGCAGTTTATCGATTTTGGGGTTCTATGAGCAGTTCTTC.

This clone was picked up a small number of times. The chain is built from TRBV7-8 and TRBJ1-1; D remains ambiguous. The CDR3 consists of 15 residues. Per germline, CDR1 SGHVS and CDR2 FQNEAQ. V lost 3 bases and J 3 bases, leaving 14 bases between the germline ends. As DNA, the CDR3 is TGTGCCAGCAGCTTTTATGCGGGTCCGGACACTGAAGCTTTCTTT. Its protein is CASSFYAGPDTEAFF.

The count of this clone is one. The chain joins TRBV5-5 to TRBJ2-7; no clear D gene. V shed 0 bases and J shed 1 base, with 11 bases lying between them. The CDR3 has 15 amino acids. Germline-derived CDR1 and CDR2 are SGHKS and YYEKEE (reference sequence). Written as DNA, the CDR3 is TGTGCCAGCAGCTTGGTGGCAGCAAGATCCTACGAGCAGTACTTC. Encoded protein: CASSLVAARSYEQYF.

The rearrangement uses TRBV29-1 and TRBJ2-2; D is ambiguous. The CDR3 is 13 residues long. Germline V gives CDR1 SQVTM, CDR2 ANQGSEA. Trimming removed 6 bases at V and 1 base at J, with 9 bases between. The CDR3 region is CSVRQRNTGELFF. For the CDR3, the DNA is TGCAGCGTCCGCCAACGGAACACCGGGGAGCTGTTTTTT.

The rearrangement joins TRBV6-1 to TRBJ2-7, with D possibly being TRBD1 or TRBD2 (5 bases each). The V end lost 6 bases, the J end lost 6 bases, and 18 bases lay between the germline ends. CDR1 is MNHNS and CDR2 is SASEGT in the germline V gene. The CDR3 has 14 amino acids. This chain's CDR3 is CASRGPGYQVEQYF. The CDR3, as DNA: TGTGCCAGCAGGGGACCAGGGTATCAGGTCGAGCAGTACTTC.

The rearrangement uses TRBV27 and TRBJ1-5, with D perhaps matching TRBD1 (5 bases). V was clipped by 5 bases and J by 8 bases, with 22 bases between them. CDR3 length equals 16 residues. Germline CDR1 reads MNHEY; CDR2 reads SMNVEV (reference sequence). CDR3 sequence reads: CASSPISEGRRKPQHF. The CDR3 DNA follows: TGTGCCAGCAGTCCTATCTCGGAGGGGAGAAGGAAGCCCCAGCATTTT.

The chain combines TRBV7-9 with TRBJ2-7; D remains ambiguous. The germline CDR1 and CDR2 sequences are SEHNR and FQNEAQ (reference sequence). The CDR3 length is 16 residues. The ends were cut back, 4 bases at V and 1 base at J, with 17 bases in the middle. CDR3 bases: TGTGCCAGCAGCTCGTCCGTAAGGCGTGCTTCCTACGAGCAGTACTTC. Its translation is CASSSSVRRASYEQYF.

The V gene is TRBV9, the J gene TRBJ2-1, with 9 nucleotides matching TRBD1. The CDR3 spans 17 residues. The V gene's germline CDR1 is SGDLS and CDR2 YYNGEE. After removal of 0 bases from V and 8 bases from J, the junction contained 12 bases not matched to a gene. The CDR3 here is CASSVDLRTGVFDEQFF. The CDR3 nucleotides are TGTGCCAGCAGCGTAGATTTAAGGACAGGGGTTTTTGATGAGCAGTTCTTC.

The V call is TRBV15, the J call TRBJ2-1; 9 bases are shared with TRBD2. The CDR3 spans 18 residues. The V segment lost 0 bases and the J segment 2 bases; nucleotides outside the gene matches: 8. The V gene's germline CDR1 is LNHNV and CDR2 YYDKDF (reference sequence). The CDR3 DNA reads as TGTGCCACCAGCAGAGACAGGATGGCGGGAGGGCCCTACAATGAGCAGTTCTTC. Its protein product is CATSRDRMAGGPYNEQFF.

The chain uses TRBV27 and TRBJ2-5, with 7 nucleotides matching TRBD2. The length of the CDR3 is 16 residues. With 3 bases clipped from V and 1 base from J, the junction kept 8 bases outside the gene matches. CDR1 and CDR2 (germline): MNHEY, SMNVEV (reference sequence). Written as DNA, the CDR3 is TGTGCCAGCAGTTTTGGACGGGGGAGGGCCCAAGAGACCCAGTACTTC. Its protein product is CASSFGRGRAQETQYF.

CDR3 protein: CASSIEGNRNYGYTF. The CDR3 DNA is TGTGCCAGTAGTATCGAGGGGAACAGGAACTATGGCTACACCTTC. The rearrangement joins TRBV19 to TRBJ1-2; tentatively, D is TRBD1 (5 bases). Trimming removed 3 bases from V and 2 bases from J, with 13 bases in between. This CDR3 spans 15 amino acids. CDR1 and CDR2 from the germline V gene are LNHDA and SQIVND (reference sequence).

V and J are TRBV29-1 and TRBJ2-7; TRBD1 aligns across 7 bases. Germline CDR1 SQVTM, CDR2 ANQGSEA. The CDR3 spans 14 residues. V lost 1 base and J lost 3; bases outside the gene matches: 6. The CDR3 reads CSVEGSGGDYEQYF. The CDR3 DNA follows: TGCAGCGTTGAAGGATCAGGGGGAGACTACGAGCAGTACTTC.

This chain links TRBV7-8 with TRBJ1-2; D gene uncertain. Germline values: CDR1 SGHVS, CDR2 FQNEAQ. V lost 8 bases to trimming and J lost 6 bases, with 22 bases between them. This CDR3 is 15 amino acids long. This chain's CDR3 is CASFPISFESNGYTF. The CDR3 nucleotides are TGTGCCAGCTTTCCTATATCCTTTGAGTCGAATGGCTACACCTTC.

The chain is built from TRBV19 and TRBJ2-7, with D hard to call. Germline assignment: CDR1 LNHDA and CDR2 SQIVND (reference sequence). There are 13 residues in the CDR3. The germline V and J ends were trimmed by 4 bases and 5 bases, with 12 bases remaining between them. The CDR3 DNA reads TGTGCCAGTAGTAACGGCTCCCCCAACGAGCAGTACTTC. Its translation: CASSNGSPNEQYF. The whole variable domain, remainder taken from reference TRBV19 and TRBJ2-7, is DGGITQSPKYLFRKEGQNVTLSCEQNLNHDAMYWYRQDPGQGLRLIYYSQIVNDFQKGDIAEGYSVSREKKESFPLTVTSAQKNPTAFYLCASSNGSPNEQYFGPGTRLTVT.

The V and J genes are TRBV5-5 and TRBJ2-3; weak D call: TRBD2 (5 bases). V shed 5 bases and J shed 2 bases, with 21 bases lying between them. In germline, CDR1 is SGHKS, CDR2 YYEKEE (reference sequence). This CDR3 is 17 amino acids long. CDR3 region: CASRPRVYERSTDTQYF. CDR3 in DNA: TGTGCCAGCAGACCCCGAGTTTATGAGCGGTCCACAGATACGCAGTATTTT.

The rearrangement uses TRBV14 and TRBJ2-7; tentatively, D is TRBD1 or TRBD2 (5 bases each). The CDR3 loop spans 13 amino acids. Germline loops: CDR1 SGHDN, CDR2 FVKESK. The V end lost 4 bases, the J end lost 5 bases, and 12 bases lay between the germline ends. The CDR3 DNA follows: TGTGCCAGCAGCCCGGGACGGCTGAACGAGCAGTACTTC. This encodes CASSPGRLNEQYF.

The gene calls are TRBV9 and TRBJ2-1; D is unclear. CDR3 length: 15 residues. Trimming cost V 0 bases and J 1 base, with 8 bases left between them. CDR1 is SGDLS, CDR2 YYNGEE, per germline. CDR3 protein: CASSVATASYNEQFF. For the CDR3, the DNA is TGTGCCAGCAGCGTAGCGACGGCGTCCTACAATGAGCAGTTCTTC.

A single count supports this clone. This chain uses TRBV27 with TRBJ2-7; D remains ambiguous. V lost 6 bases to trimming and J lost 0 bases, with 9 bases between them. Germline CDR1 reads MNHEY; CDR2 reads SMNVEV (reference sequence). This CDR3 is built from 13 residues. CDR3 nucleotide sequence: TGTGCCAGCAGCTCTATGAACTCCTACGAGCAGTACTTC. Translated: CASSSMNSYEQYF.

This rearrangement joins TRBV5-4 to TRBJ2-3; D ambiguous. The V end lost 3 bases, the J end lost 2 bases, and 4 bases lay between the germline ends. The CDR3 sequence is 12 residues long. Germline loops: CDR1 SGHNT, CDR2 YYREEE (reference sequence). The CDR3 coding sequence is TGTGCCAGCAGCTCAGCCACAGATACGCAGTATTTT. Amino acid sequence: CASSSATDTQYF. Full variable domain (missing parts from reference TRBV5-4 and TRBJ2-3): ETGVTQSPTHLIKTRGQQVTLRCSSQSGHNTVSWYQQALGQGPQFIFQYYREEENGRGNFPPRFSGLQFPNYSSELNVNALELDDSALYLCASSSATDTQYFGPGTRLTVL.

The chain is built from TRBV5-1 and TRBJ2-1; 9 bases align to TRBD2. Germline CDR1 is SGHRS and CDR2 is YFSETQ. Losses at the gene ends were 2 bases for V and 0 bases for J; bases not matched to a gene: 3. This CDR3 contains 16 residues. DNA of the CDR3: TGCGCCAGCAGCTTAAATAGCGGGAGCTCCTACAATGAGCAGTTCTTC. It yields the protein CASSLNSGSSYNEQFF.

The V and J genes are TRBV29-1 and TRBJ1-4; D ambiguous. The CDR3 is 13 residues long. CDR1 is SQVTM and CDR2 is ANQGSEA in the germline V gene. V shed 5 bases and J shed 4 bases, with 11 bases lying between them. The CDR3 DNA reads TGCAGCGTTTTACACGGAAATAATGAAAAACTGTTTTTT. It encodes CSVLHGNNEKLFF.

V and J are TRBV7-8 and TRBJ1-1; 9 positions agree with TRBD1. The germline gives CDR1 SGHVS, CDR2 FQNEAQ. V lost 0 bases and J lost 2; bases outside the gene matches: 4. This CDR3 has 16 residues. CDR3 residues: CASSLAPTGGNTEAFF. CDR3 nucleotide sequence: TGTGCCAGCAGCTTAGCACCGACAGGGGGAAACACTGAAGCTTTCTTT.

The chain joins TRBV28 to TRBJ2-5, with 7 bases that match TRBD1. The germline CDR1 and CDR2 sequences are MDHEN and SYDVKM. This CDR3 is built from 18 residues. J lost 2 bases, V lost 4 bases, and 16 bases had no gene match. The CDR3 loop is CASSSFRTRGTDQETQYF. For the CDR3, the DNA is TGTGCCAGCAGTTCCTTCCGTACCAGGGGGACCGATCAAGAGACCCAGTACTTC.

In this sample, this clone turned up a few times. The genes are TRBV25-1 and TRBJ1-3; unclear D gene. Germline lookup yields CDR1 MGHDK and CDR2 SYGVNS. Trimming shortened V by 4 bases and J by 4 bases, and 8 bases separated the two germline ends. This CDR3 spans 13 amino acids. The CDR3 DNA reads TGTGCCAGCAGTGTTAAAGGGGGAAACACCATATATTTT. Translation: CASSVKGGNTIYF.

The genes are TRBV27 and TRBJ2-6; no clear D gene. Germline assignment: CDR1 MNHEY and CDR2 SMNVEV (reference sequence). The CDR3 length is 13 residues. The germline V and J ends were trimmed by 5 bases and 6 bases, with 8 bases remaining between them. The CDR3 DNA is TGTGCCAGCAGTCCCCTGGAGGCCAACGTCCTGACTTTC. Residues: CASSPLEANVLTF.

The gene calls are TRBV30 and TRBJ2-5; TRBD2 matches at 10 bases. CDR3 length: 15 residues. Trimming at V came to 5 bases and at J to 5 bases, leaving 11 bases not matched to a gene. Germline lookup yields CDR1 GTSNPN and CDR2 SVGIG (reference sequence). Here the CDR3 reads CAWHSGRARAETQYF. The CDR3 coding sequence is TGTGCCTGGCACAGCGGGAGGGCCAGGGCGGAGACCCAGTACTTC.